This T cell receptor (beta chain) was captured in a study of relationships among human T cell subsets. Semiquantitative ARM-PCR amplified T cell receptor alpha and beta CDR3 regions from mRNA. In ARM-PCR, communal superprimers followed tagged nested gene-specific primers for exponential amplification. Nested primers were removed by exonuclease before the second PCR round. TCRdb reprocessed the multiplex PCR reads via MiXCR and lists one record per CDR3 protein. This sample carries under 15,000 distinct CDR3 sequences, roughly 65% of them seen once, and the ten largest clones take just under 30%. In regard to this clonotype: The target antigen is unknown.

Study-level results: Substantial CDR3 sharing among Th1, Th2 and regulatory cells suggested stochastic fate choice.

After CD25, CD56 and CD294 bead selections, the flow-through was collected as Th1 cells. The sample was CD4+ Th1 cells sorted from blood. This TCR was recovered from a man aged 40-50 years in good health.

For the CDR3, the DNA is TGTGCCGGAGGGGACAGCTACGAGCAGTACTTC. Amino acids: CAGGDSYEQYF. V usage is TRBV2 and J usage is TRBJ2-7, with D tentatively TRBD1 (7 bases). This CDR3 region has 11 residues. Germline V lookup: CDR1 SNHLY, CDR2 FYNNEI. V shed 11 bases and J shed 3 bases, with 11 bases lying between them.